The following is a TCR beta chain sequence with its context. Antigen specificity is unknown. The sample is drawn from a study of OX40 agonist ivuxolimab in advanced cancers. As for the study in general: The dose of intravenous ivuxolimab that patients received every 2 weeks ranged from 0.01 to 10 mg/kg. Allowance was made for prior anti-PD-1, anti-PD-L1 or anti-CTLA-4 therapy, and roughly 40% had some. General study results and limits: Expanded clones tended on average to be more numerous among CD8+ T cells than CD4+. The study observed clonal expansion of CD4+ and CD8+ blood T cells by week 6 at 0.1 to 3.0 mg/kg.

The CDR3 length is 15 residues. CDR1 and CDR2 (germline): SEHNR, FQNEAQ (reference sequence). Germline trimming cut 4 bases from V and 7 bases from J; bases unmatched to any gene: 9. Profiling relied on immunoSEQ multiplex PCR, and the TCRdb table lists in-frame clones only, not all of them. The data show roughly 76,000 clones, approximately 88% seen once. The specimen comprised CD4+ or CD8+ T cells sorted from blood, sampled in a trial of the OX40 agonist ivuxolimab. This sequence originates from an adult with an advanced solid tumor such as melanoma, head and neck, liver or kidney cancer. The gene calls are TRBV7-9 and TRBJ2-1; TRBD2 matches 8 bases. The CDR3 region has the DNA TGTGCCAGCAGCTCCAGCGGGAGAACCGGGAATGAGCAGTTCTTC. Translated: CASSSSGRTGNEQFF.